This T cell receptor beta chain was captured in a study of T cells after posttransplantation cyclophosphamide. Overall study findings and caveats: TRB overlap between skin or GI tissue T cells and blood was limited. Donor CD8+ memory clones often dominated recipient blood repertoires at later times.

This CDR3 comprises 16 residues. This clone was seen just once. Antigen unknown. Generated by immunoSEQ multiplex PCR, the TCRdb table keeps only in-frame clones and is missing some. Found here are 25,000 or so clones, roughly 83% of them singletons; the top ten hold about 6.3%. This chain links TRBV21-1 with TRBJ1-2; the D call in the table, TRBD1, was not verified against the DNA. TRBV21-1 is a known pseudogene. The TCR was taken from a woman aged 55-69 years with a blood cancer, CMV-positive, and with a related stem cell donor. What was sequenced was PBMCs. CDR3 amino acids: CASRRENGQGRYGYTF. The DNA for the CDR3 is TGTGCCAGCAGGAGAGAAAACGGACAGGGTAGATATGGCTACACCTTC.